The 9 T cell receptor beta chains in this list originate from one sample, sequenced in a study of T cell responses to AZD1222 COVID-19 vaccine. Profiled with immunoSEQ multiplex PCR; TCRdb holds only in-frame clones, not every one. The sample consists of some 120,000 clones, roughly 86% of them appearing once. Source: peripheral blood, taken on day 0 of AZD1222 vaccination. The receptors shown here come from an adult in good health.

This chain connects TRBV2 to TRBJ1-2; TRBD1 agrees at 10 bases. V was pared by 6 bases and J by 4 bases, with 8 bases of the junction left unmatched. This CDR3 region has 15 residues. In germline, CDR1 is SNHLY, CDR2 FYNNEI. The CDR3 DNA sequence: TGTGCCAGCAGGGGAAGGACAGGGGGGTCCTATGGCTACACCTTC. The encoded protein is CASRGRTGGSYGYTF.

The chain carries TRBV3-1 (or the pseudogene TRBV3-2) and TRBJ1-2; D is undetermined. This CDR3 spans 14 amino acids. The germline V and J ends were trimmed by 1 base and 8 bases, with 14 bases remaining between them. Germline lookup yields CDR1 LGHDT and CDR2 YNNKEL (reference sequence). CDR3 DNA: TGTGCCAGCAGCCAAGGATCACAGCGCGAAGGCTACACCTTC. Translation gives CASSQGSQREGYTF.

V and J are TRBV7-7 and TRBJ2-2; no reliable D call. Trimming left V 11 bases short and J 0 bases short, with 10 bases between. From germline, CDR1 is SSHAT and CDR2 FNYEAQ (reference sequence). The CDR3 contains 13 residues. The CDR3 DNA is TGTGCCGCCCGGACGGCGAACACCGGGGAGCTGTTTTTT. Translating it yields CAARTANTGELFF.

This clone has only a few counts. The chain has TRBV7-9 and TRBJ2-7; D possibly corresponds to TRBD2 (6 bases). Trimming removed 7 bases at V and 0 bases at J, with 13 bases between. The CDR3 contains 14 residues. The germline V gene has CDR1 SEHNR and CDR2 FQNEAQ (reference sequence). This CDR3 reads CASTGGGDSYEQYF. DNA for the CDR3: TGTGCCAGCACCGGGGGTGGGGACTCCTACGAGCAGTACTTC.

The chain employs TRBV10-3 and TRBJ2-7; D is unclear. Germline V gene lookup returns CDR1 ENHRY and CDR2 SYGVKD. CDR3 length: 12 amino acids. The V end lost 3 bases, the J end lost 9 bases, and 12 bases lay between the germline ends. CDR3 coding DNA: TGTGCCATCAGTGATTCCGAGTTAGGGCAGTACTTC. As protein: CAISDSELGQYF.

The CDR3 region is CASSPGGSNTEAFF. The CDR3 DNA is TGTGCCAGCAGCCCGGGGGGGTCGAACACTGAAGCTTTCTTT. The chain links TRBV6-5 to TRBJ1-1; tentative D call: TRBD1 (5 bases). Germline assignment: CDR1 MNHEY and CDR2 SVGAGI. The length of the CDR3 is 14 residues. The V gene lost 6 bases and the J gene lost 1 base, with 12 bases spanning the gap.

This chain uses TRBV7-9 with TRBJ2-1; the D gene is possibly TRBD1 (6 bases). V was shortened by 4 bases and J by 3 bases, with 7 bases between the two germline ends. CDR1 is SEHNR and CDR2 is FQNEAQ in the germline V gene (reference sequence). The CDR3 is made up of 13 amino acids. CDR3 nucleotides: TGTGCCAGCAGCTCGACAGGCTACAATGAGCAGTTCTTC. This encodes CASSSTGYNEQFF.

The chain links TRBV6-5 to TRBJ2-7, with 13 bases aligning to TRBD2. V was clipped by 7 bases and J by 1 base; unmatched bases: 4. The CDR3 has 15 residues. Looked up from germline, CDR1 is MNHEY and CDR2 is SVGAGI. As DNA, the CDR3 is TGTGCCAGCATTACTAGCGGGAGGGAATCCTACGAGCAGTACTTC. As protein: CASITSGRESYEQYF.

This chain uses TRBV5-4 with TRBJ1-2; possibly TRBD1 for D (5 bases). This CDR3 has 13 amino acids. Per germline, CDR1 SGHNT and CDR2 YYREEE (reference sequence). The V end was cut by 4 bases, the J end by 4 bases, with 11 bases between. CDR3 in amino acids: CASSRGTAYGYTF. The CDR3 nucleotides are TGTGCCAGCAGCCGGGGGACGGCCTATGGCTACACCTTC.